Listed below are T cell receptor beta chains from one sample, sequenced in a study of shared clonotypes between healthy human individuals. The data were produced by immunoSEQ multiplex PCR, yet TCRdb's version contains in-frame clones alone and is incomplete. Of more than 500,000 clones listed, around 96% are singletons. Sequences were obtained from naive CD4+ T cells sorted from blood. All receptors come from a woman in her twenties or thirties in good health. CDR3s leave out the opening cysteine and the closing phenylalanine or tryptophan.

V gene: TRBV2; J gene: TRBJ1-5; CDR3 protein: ASTREGGYSNQPQH
V gene: TRBV5-4; J gene: TRBJ2-1; CDR3 protein: ASSLVLNEQF
V gene: TRBV5-4; J gene: TRBJ2-7; CDR3 protein: ASSSIAGEFYEQY
V gene: TRBV28; J gene: TRBJ2-3; CDR3 protein: ASQRESTDTQY
V gene: TRBV7-9; J gene: TRBJ1-1; CDR3 protein: ASSQMTGLNTEAF
V gene: TRBV2; J gene: TRBJ2-7; CDR3 protein: ASTIQTTPYEQY
V gene: TRBV19; J gene: TRBJ2-5; CDR3 protein: ASSHRSGGQETQY
V gene: TRBV2; J gene: TRBJ1-5; CDR3 protein: ATRDRINQPQH
V gene: TRBV6-6; J gene: TRBJ2-7; CDR3 protein: ASSLGQGAYEQY
V gene: TRBV9; J gene: TRBJ2-1; CDR3 protein: ASNRGLAGGLGEQF
V gene: TRBV5-4; J gene: TRBJ1-2; CDR3 protein: ASSAGAGRGYGYT
V gene: TRBV4-1; J gene: TRBJ2-7; CDR3 protein: ASSQVVGSWFVQY
V gene: TRBV30; J gene: TRBJ1-1; CDR3 protein: AWTRGLNTEAF
V gene: TRBV27; J gene: TRBJ1-3; CDR3 protein: ASSTTGSWTGNTIY
V gene: TRBV13; J gene: TRBJ1-4; CDR3 protein: ASSLTRARGNRDGLF
V gene: TRBV10-3; J gene: TRBJ2-7; CDR3 protein: AISRSGFSYEQY
V gene: TRBV7-9; J gene: TRBJ2-1; CDR3 protein: ASSWDRVYNEQF
V gene: TRBV7-9; J gene: TRBJ2-7; CDR3 protein: ASSSVSWGSSYEQY
V gene: TRBV28; J gene: TRBJ1-6; CDR3 protein: ASSPGTVVHSPLH
V gene: TRBV2; J gene: TRBJ2-2; CDR3 protein: ASSERLAGGSYNTGELF
V gene: TRBV10-3; J gene: TRBJ2-7; CDR3 protein: AISAKFRQVLIAYEQY
V gene: TRBV6-1; J gene: TRBJ1-5; CDR3 protein: ASSDVDRPSNQPQH
V gene: TRBV7-9; J gene: TRBJ2-3; CDR3 protein: ASSLVAWGSTDTQY
V gene: TRBV5-4; J gene: TRBJ2-6; CDR3 protein: ASSPPFRDRGAGANVLT
V gene: TRBV6-5; J gene: TRBJ2-1; CDR3 protein: ASSYSDPSYNEQF
V gene: TRBV6-5; J gene: TRBJ2-3; CDR3 protein: ASKAGAATDTQY
V gene: TRBV7-2; J gene: TRBJ1-5; CDR3 protein: ASSRDSNQPQH
V gene: TRBV28; J gene: TRBJ2-7; CDR3 protein: ASSLSGSGEQY
V gene: TRBV6-5; J gene: TRBJ1-2; CDR3 protein: ASSYWDRGPGYT
V gene: TRBV28; J gene: TRBJ2-1; CDR3 protein: ASRITGRSGYNEQF
V gene: TRBV28; J gene: TRBJ2-7; CDR3 protein: ASSLRVPEQY
V gene: TRBV6-5; J gene: TRBJ2-7; CDR3 protein: ASSHPSAGGEQY
V gene: TRBV6-5; J gene: TRBJ2-7; CDR3 protein: ASISRQGSNEQY
V gene: TRBV7-9; J gene: TRBJ2-7; CDR3 protein: ASSLLEGGQY
V gene: TRBV5-1; J gene: TRBJ2-3; CDR3 protein: ASSLKKTSGKVYADTQY
V gene: TRBV19; J gene: TRBJ2-1; CDR3 protein: ASRRGQGAGEQF
V gene: TRBV11-3; J gene: TRBJ2-1; CDR3 protein: ASSNQAGGNSDEQF
V gene: TRBV4-1; J gene: TRBJ1-3; CDR3 protein: ASSQPERGNTIY
V gene: TRBV7-9; J gene: TRBJ2-1; CDR3 protein: ASSPTGRYNEQF
V gene: TRBV2; J gene: TRBJ1-4; CDR3 protein: ASRLPGQGYEKLF
V gene: TRBV5-1; J gene: TRBJ1-1; CDR3 protein: ASSYKSGTLTLEAF
V gene: TRBV18; J gene: TRBJ2-2; CDR3 protein: ASSPQGLAVMNTGELF
V gene: TRBV10-1; J gene: TRBJ2-3; CDR3 protein: ASGRDSAQGTQY
V gene: TRBV27; J gene: TRBJ1-1; CDR3 protein: ASSLRTEGVNTEAF
V gene: TRBV19; J gene: TRBJ1-2; CDR3 protein: ASSIEGGRANYGYT
V gene: TRBV15; J gene: TRBJ1-3; CDR3 protein: ATSKGDGSILFSGNTIY
V gene: TRBV5-4; J gene: TRBJ1-1; CDR3 protein: ASSLSWDRGRGTEAF
V gene: TRBV28; J gene: TRBJ2-7; CDR3 protein: ASSFSPYEQY
V gene: TRBV2; J gene: TRBJ1-2; CDR3 protein: ASSARVTNYGYT
V gene: TRBV29-1; J gene: TRBJ2-1; CDR3 protein: SVEKRESSYNEQF
V gene: TRBV5-1; J gene: TRBJ2-3; CDR3 protein: ASSTTGLTRERTDTQY
V gene: TRBV5-5; J gene: TRBJ2-7; CDR3 protein: ASSLARGVDNPRYEQY
V gene: TRBV6-6; J gene: TRBJ2-7; CDR3 protein: ASSYSGWEGYEQY